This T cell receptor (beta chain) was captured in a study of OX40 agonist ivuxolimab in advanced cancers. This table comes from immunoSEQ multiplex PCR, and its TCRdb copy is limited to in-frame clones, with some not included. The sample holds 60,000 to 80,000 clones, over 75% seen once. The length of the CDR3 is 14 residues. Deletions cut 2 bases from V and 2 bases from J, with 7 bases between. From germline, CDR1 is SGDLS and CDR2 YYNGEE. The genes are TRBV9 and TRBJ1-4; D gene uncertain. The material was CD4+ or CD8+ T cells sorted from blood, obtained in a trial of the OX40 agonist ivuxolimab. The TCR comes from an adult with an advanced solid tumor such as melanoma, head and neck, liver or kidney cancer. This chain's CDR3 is CASSVSGTNEKLFF. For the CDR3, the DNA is TGTGCCAGCAGCGTGTCTGGGACTAATGAAAAACTGTTTTTT.